The clone carrying this T cell receptor beta chain has ten or more counts. The data are from a study of blood T cell repertoires in COVID-19. The CDR3 is 15 residues long. Germline V gene lookup returns CDR1 SGHNT and CDR2 YYREEE (reference sequence). Unmatched junction bases numbered 6, after V lost 0 bases and J lost 7 bases. TCRdb's table, derived via immunoSEQ multiplex PCR, lists solely in-frame clones and lacks some. The sample consists of a few hundred thousand clones, 85% to 90% of them appearing once. Study members were between about 18 and 100 years old and lived in over 20 US regions. The chain joins TRBV5-4 to TRBJ1-2; 10 bases align to TRBD1. This clonotype was obtained from a woman between 45 and 65 years old who had recovered from COVID-19. Sequenced sample: PBMCs or T cells enriched from blood (not recorded which). The CDR3 reads CASSLAGTGAFGYTF. The CDR3 DNA follows: TGTGCCAGCAGCTTGGCCGGGACAGGGGCTTTTGGCTACACCTTC.